Listed below are T cell receptor beta chains from one sample, sequenced in a study of neurological immune-mediated disorders. From the 5' RACE reads, TCRdb called clonotypes with MiXCR, one entry per CDR3 protein. The sample includes tens of thousands of distinct CDR3 sequences, about a tenth seen only once; the top ten take approximately 1.5%. The specimen sequenced was PBMCs. The origin of the receptors is a woman in her 40s in good health. Each CDR3 is given with its conserved first and last residue. D genes are given only for firm matches. Rows give clone size only sometimes, using once, few, many, or a class for an expanded clone.

J: TRBJ1-2; V: TRBV9; size: few; length: 11; D: NA; DNA: TGTGCCAGCGCGGCGGTCTATGGCTACACCTTC; CDR3: CASAAVYGYTF
J: TRBJ2-7; V: TRBV7-2; size: many; length: 15; D: TRBD1; DNA: TGTGCCAGCAGTTCGGGACAGGGGGCGATGTACGAGCAGTACTTC; CDR3: CASSSGQGAMYEQYF
J: TRBJ1-2; V: TRBV6-5; size: many; length: 12; D: NA; DNA: TGTGCCAGCAGAAGGGGAAGGGGTGGCTACACCTTC; CDR3: CASRRGRGGYTF
J: TRBJ1-1; V: TRBV20-1; size: many; length: 16; D: TRBD1; DNA: TGCAGTGCTAGAGATTGGGCAGGGGGCGCGAACACTGAAGCTTTCTTT; CDR3: CSARDWAGGANTEAFF
J: TRBJ2-1; V: TRBV7-3; size: NA; length: 15; D: TRBD1; DNA: TGTGCCAGCAGCCCCACAGGGGGCTGGTACAATGAGCAGTTCTTC; CDR3: CASSPTGGWYNEQFF
J: TRBJ1-5; V: TRBV5-6; size: many; length: 12; D: NA; DNA: TGTGCCAGCAGCTTGCTGAATCAGCCCCAGCATTTT; CDR3: CASSLLNQPQHF
J: TRBJ2-3; V: TRBV10-3; size: many; length: 16; D: TRBD2; DNA: TGTGCCATCAGTGAGTCCAAACGCGGGAGTGAAGATACGCAGTATTTT; CDR3: CAISESKRGSEDTQYF
J: TRBJ1-1; V: TRBV5-5; size: many; length: 12; D: NA; DNA: TGTGCCAGCAGCTTGGAATTCACTGAAGCTTTCTTT; CDR3: CASSLEFTEAFF
J: TRBJ2-1; V: TRBV21-1; size: many; length: 17; D: NA; DNA: TGTGCCAGCAGCAAAGGCGCCGGAAAACTAGCGCACAATGAGCAGTTCTTC; CDR3: CASSKGAGKLAHNEQFF
J: TRBJ1-1; V: TRBV5-1; size: few; length: 15; D: NA; DNA: TGCGCCAGCAGCGTAACCAGAGTCGGGGACACTGAAGCTTTCTTT; CDR3: CASSVTRVGDTEAFF
J: TRBJ1-4; V: TRBV7-6; size: many; length: 15; D: TRBD1; DNA: TGTGCCAGCAGCTTGAACAGGGGGGTTAATGAAAAACTGTTTTTT; CDR3: CASSLNRGVNEKLFF
J: TRBJ2-1; V: TRBV7-8; size: few; length: 17; D: TRBD2; DNA: TGTGCCAGCAGCTTAACCGGACTAGCGGGAGGGGACAATGAGCAGTTCTTC; CDR3: CASSLTGLAGGDNEQFF
J: TRBJ2-3; V: TRBV20-1; size: many; length: 15; D: NA; DNA: TGCAGTGCTTATGTAAAGGGCACCAACACAGATACGCAGTATTTT; CDR3: CSAYVKGTNTDTQYF
J: TRBJ1-3; V: TRBV20-1; size: many; length: 14; D: TRBD1; DNA: TGCAGTGGAGTAAAGGGACAGGGAGGAAACACCATATATTTT; CDR3: CSGVKGQGGNTIYF
J: TRBJ1-6; V: TRBV11-1; size: many; length: 16; D: TRBD1; DNA: TGTGCCAGCAGCCGATACCGGACAGGGAGGAATTCACCCCTCCACTTT; CDR3: CASSRYRTGRNSPLHF